The 26 T cell receptor beta chains reported below all come from one sample, sequenced in a study of technical replicates of blood from several donors. The assay was immunoSEQ multiplex PCR, and TCRdb's table has in-frame clones only and misses some. The data contain roughly 69,000 clones, less than 98% of them singletons. Sample: T cells isolated from PBMCs. These receptors were obtained from a human donor in good health.

CDR3 region: CASSLDQGTEAFF. The CDR3 region has the DNA TGCGCCAGCAGCTTGGACCAGGGCACTGAAGCTTTCTTT. The V gene is TRBV5-1, the J gene TRBJ1-1, with TRBD1 as a possible D gene (5 bases). The CDR3 contains 13 residues. Germline CDR1 SGHRS, CDR2 YFSETQ. Trimming shortened V by 0 bases and J by 4 bases, and 7 bases separated the two germline ends. Together with reference TRBV5-1 and TRBJ1-1, the CDR3 gives the full variable domain: KAGVTQTPRYLIKTRGQQVTLSCSPISGHRSVSWYQQTPGQGLQFLFEYFSETQRNKGNFPGRFSGRQFSNSRSEMNVSTLELGDSALYLCASSLDQGTEAFFGQGTRLTVV.

The chain has TRBV7-2 and TRBJ2-7; tentatively, D is TRBD1 (6 bases). The CDR3 is 14 residues long. CDR1 and CDR2 (germline): SGHTA, FQGNSA. The germline V and J ends were trimmed by 7 bases and 3 bases, with 16 bases remaining between them. As DNA, the CDR3 is TGTGCCAGCACCGAACACAGGGTTCGCTACGAGCAGTACTTC. Its protein product is CASTEHRVRYEQYF.

The V and J genes are TRBV29-1 and TRBJ2-3, with D hard to call. This CDR3 is built from 14 residues. Trimming shortened V by 7 bases and J by 1 base, and 15 bases separated the two germline ends. Germline CDR1 is SQVTM and CDR2 is ANQGSEA. The CDR3 is CSARDQRRTDTQYF. The CDR3 DNA reads as TGCAGCGCCAGAGACCAGCGCCGCACAGATACGCAGTATTTT.

This rearrangement joins TRBV4-3 to TRBJ2-1, with TRBD2 identical over 7 bases. V lost 1 base and J lost 5; bases outside the gene matches: 8. Germline CDR1 reads LGHNA; CDR2 reads YSLEER. This CDR3 has 16 residues. This CDR3 reads CASSQARRELDNEQFF. The CDR3 DNA is TGCGCCAGCAGCCAAGCTCGGCGGGAGCTAGACAATGAGCAGTTCTTC.

The V and J genes are TRBV10-3 and TRBJ2-3; the match to TRBD1 covers 10 bases. CDR1 and CDR2 (germline): ENHRY, SYGVKD. The CDR3 loop spans 15 amino acids. V lost 4 bases and J lost 4; bases outside the gene matches: 5. The CDR3 sequence is CAISVIGTGADTQYF. CDR3 in DNA: TGTGCCATCAGTGTAATTGGGACAGGGGCAGATACGCAGTATTTT.

This rearrangement joins TRBV5-1 to TRBJ2-1; 9 positions match TRBD1. The germline gives CDR1 SGHRS, CDR2 YFSETQ. V trimming: 1 base; J trimming: 5 bases; junction bases outside the gene matches: 7. The CDR3 totals 16 residues. The CDR3 sequence is CASSLRPGQGNNEQFF. The CDR3 coding sequence is TGCGCCAGCAGCTTGAGACCGGGACAGGGAAACAATGAGCAGTTCTTC.

V usage is TRBV11-2 and J usage is TRBJ1-5; D is undetermined. Germline assignment: CDR1 SGHAT and CDR2 FQNNGV. The V end was cut by 5 bases, the J end by 4 bases, with 9 bases between. The CDR3 is 13 amino acids. The CDR3 spells CASSEAWNQPQHF. DNA for the CDR3: TGTGCCAGCAGCGAGGCTTGGAATCAGCCCCAGCATTTT.

The chain recombines TRBV7-8 with TRBJ2-2, with 7 bases that match TRBD1. Germline CDR1 is SGHVS and CDR2 is FQNEAQ. This CDR3 region has 16 residues. Germline trimming cut 1 base from V and 4 bases from J; bases unmatched to any gene: 6. In DNA, the CDR3 is TGTGCCAGCAGCTTAGTCGGACAGGTTATCACCGGGGAGCTGTTTTTT. It is translated as CASSLVGQVITGELFF.

The rearrangement links TRBV7-3 to TRBJ1-1; possibly TRBD1 for D (5 bases). The CDR3 runs 15 residues. Between the trimmed V and J ends, which lost 7 bases and 1 base, there was a span of 16 bases. Germline V lookup: CDR1 SGHTA, CDR2 FQGTGA. CDR3 in amino acids: CASTLGGVENTEAFF. The CDR3 DNA reads TGTGCCAGCACTTTGGGGGGTGTGGAGAACACTGAAGCTTTCTTT.

The V and J genes are TRBV2 and TRBJ1-5, with D possibly matching TRBD1 (5 bases). The CDR3 covers 18 residues. In germline, CDR1 is SNHLY, CDR2 FYNNEI. V dropped 8 bases and J dropped 1 base, with 24 bases sitting between them. CDR3 residues: CASSPNVKQASSNQPQHF. DNA of the CDR3: TGTGCCAGCTCCCCAAACGTAAAACAGGCGTCAAGCAATCAGCCCCAGCATTTT.

The chain links TRBV18 to TRBJ1-2; 7 nucleotides align to TRBD1. V shed 2 bases, J shed 6 bases, and the junction held 3 bases outside the gene matches. The germline gives CDR1 KGHSH, CDR2 LQKENI. The CDR3 sequence is 13 residues long. Written as DNA, the CDR3 is TGTGCCAGCTCACCAGGGGACAGTAATGGCTACACCTTC. It encodes CASSPGDSNGYTF.

This chain connects TRBV29-1 to TRBJ1-2; D is undetermined. The CDR3 extends over 14 amino acids. Germline V gives CDR1 SQVTM, CDR2 ANQGSEA. Trimming shortened V by 1 base and J by 2 bases, and 11 bases separated the two germline ends. CDR3 sequence (DNA): TGCAGCGTTGAAGGCGCCCGAGAAAACTATGGCTACACCTTC. Translated, it gives CSVEGARENYGYTF.

This clone was found a few times. The chain joins TRBV19 to TRBJ1-1, with D maybe TRBD1 (5 bases). The CDR3 is made up of 13 amino acids. Germline CDR1 is LNHDA and CDR2 is SQIVND (reference sequence). Trimming left V 5 bases short and J 5 bases short, with 12 bases between. This chain's CDR3 is CASSDGGRTEAFF. The CDR3 DNA reads TGTGCCAGTAGTGACGGGGGTCGGACTGAAGCTTTCTTT.

As DNA, the CDR3 is TGTGCCAGCGGTCTCGGGGAGGAGACCCAGTACTTC. It codes for CASGLGEETQYF. The chain uses TRBV9 and TRBJ2-5; maybe TRBD2 (5 bases). V lost 7 bases, J lost 5 bases, and 12 bases lay in between. Germline V CDR1 and CDR2: SGDLS, YYNGEE. The CDR3 loop spans 12 amino acids.

The CDR3 loop reads CASRDDSNQPQHF. The DNA of the CDR3 is TGTGCCAGCAGGGACGACAGTAATCAGCCCCAGCATTTT. This chain joins TRBV2 and TRBJ1-5; D possibly corresponds to TRBD1 (5 bases). The CDR3 totals 13 residues. Germline V gene lookup returns CDR1 SNHLY and CDR2 FYNNEI. V lost 6 bases to trimming and J lost 4 bases, with 10 bases between them. Variable domain in full (rest from reference TRBV2 and TRBJ1-5): EPEVTQTPSHQVTQMGQEVILRCVPISNHLYFYWYRQILGQKVEFLVSFYNNEISEKSEIFDDQFSVERPDGSNFTLKIRSTKLEDSAMYFCASRDDSNQPQHFGDGTRLSIL.

V and J are TRBV6-5 and TRBJ1-5, with 8 bases identical to TRBD1. The CDR3 is made up of 15 amino acids. The J segment lost 5 bases and the V segment lost 5 bases, leaving 8 bases of the junction unmatched. CDR1 and CDR2 from the germline V gene are MNHEY and SVGAGI. The CDR3, as DNA: TGTGCCAGCAGTGCGTACAGGGGGGACGATCAGCCCCAGCATTTT. This codes for CASSAYRGDDQPQHF.

The chain has TRBV6-5 and TRBJ2-1, with TRBD2 matching over 11 bases. This CDR3 contains 14 residues. Losses at the gene ends were 9 bases for V and 7 bases for J; bases not matched to a gene: 8. Germline V lookup: CDR1 MNHEY, CDR2 SVGAGI. CDR3 sequence (DNA): TGTGCCAGTCGTACCGGGACTAGCGGTAATGAGCAGTTCTTC. Residues: CASRTGTSGNEQFF.

The CDR3 DNA is TGCAGCGTTGTTGGGACTAAAAAGGGGTCCTACAATGAGCAGTTCTTC. Its translation is CSVVGTKKGSYNEQFF. This chain uses TRBV29-1 with TRBJ2-1; 7 bases line up with TRBD2. CDR3 length: 16 amino acids. J was trimmed by 1 base and V by 4 bases; bases with no gene match: 10. Germline CDR1 SQVTM, CDR2 ANQGSEA.

This rearrangement joins TRBV4-3 to TRBJ2-3; 12 bases agree with TRBD2. Germline V gene data show CDR1 as LGHNA and CDR2 as YSLEER. The CDR3 runs 19 residues. The V gene end was trimmed by 4 bases and the J gene end by 7 bases; junction bases not matched to a gene: 18. CDR3: CASSRSGGNVGLAGNTQYF. The CDR3 bases are TGCGCCAGCAGCCGATCAGGGGGTAACGTGGGACTAGCGGGTAATACGCAGTATTTT.

DNA for the CDR3: TGTGCCAGCAGTCAGACAGGGGAAAACTCCTACGAGCAGTACTTC. Its protein product is CASSQTGENSYEQYF. The V gene is TRBV6-5, the J gene TRBJ2-7, with 8 bases matching TRBD1. Germline-derived CDR1 and CDR2 are MNHEY and SVGAGI. V lost 5 bases to trimming and J lost 0 bases; unmatched junction nucleotides: 6. The CDR3 extends over 15 amino acids.

The V gene is TRBV9, the J gene TRBJ2-7, with TRBD2 identical over 8 bases. Looked up from germline, CDR1 is SGDLS and CDR2 is YYNGEE. The V and J ends lost 0 bases and 3 bases, in that order; junction bases with no gene match: 5. The CDR3 runs to 15 residues. CDR3: CASSVEAGGVYEQYF. The CDR3 DNA is TGTGCCAGCAGCGTAGAGGCGGGAGGAGTCTACGAGCAGTACTTC.

This chain joins TRBV30 and TRBJ1-3; D is perhaps TRBD1 (5 bases). Trimming removed 7 bases at V and 7 bases at J, with 20 bases between. The CDR3 consists of 14 residues. CDR1 is GTSNPN, CDR2 SVGIG, per germline (reference sequence). This CDR3 is CASPLEGAGNTIYF. The CDR3 nucleotides are TGTGCCTCGCCTTTGGAGGGTGCAGGGAACACCATATATTTT.

This sequence joins TRBV28 and TRBJ1-1; possible D gene TRBD1, 6 bases. This CDR3 contains 14 residues. Germline V CDR1 and CDR2: MDHEN, SYDVKM. Trimming shortened V by 5 bases and J by 4 bases, and 14 bases separated the two germline ends. For the CDR3, the DNA is TGTGCCAGCAGTAAACAGGGTGGAGGCACTGAAGCTTTCTTT. This gives the protein CASSKQGGGTEAFF.

V usage is TRBV7-8 and J usage is TRBJ1-1, with 7 bases lining up with TRBD1. Germline values: CDR1 SGHVS, CDR2 FQNEAQ. There are 20 residues in the CDR3. Unmatched junction bases numbered 24, after V lost 3 bases and J lost 5 bases. As DNA, the CDR3 is TGTGCCAGCAGCTTTAATGCTGGGTCAAGCCCCGTGACAGGGCTAACTGAAGCTTTCTTT. Translation gives CASSFNAGSSPVTGLTEAFF.

This rearrangement joins TRBV19 to TRBJ2-7; D perhaps matches TRBD1 (5 bases). The CDR3 sequence is 13 residues long. V was cut by 4 bases and J by 4 bases, with 11 bases left in between. The germline V gene encodes CDR1 LNHDA and CDR2 SQIVND (reference sequence). CDR3: CASSKTELYEQYF. In DNA, the CDR3 is TGTGCCAGTAGTAAGACAGAGCTATACGAGCAGTACTTC.

Here the CDR3 reads CASSLGRGIGHEQYF. The CDR3 DNA follows: TGTGCCAGCAGCTTAGGTAGGGGAATTGGGCACGAGCAGTACTTC. The chain links TRBV7-8 to TRBJ2-7; possibly TRBD1 for D (5 bases). The length of the CDR3 is 15 residues. The germline V gene has CDR1 SGHVS and CDR2 FQNEAQ. Trimming removed 1 base at V and 5 bases at J, with 15 bases between.